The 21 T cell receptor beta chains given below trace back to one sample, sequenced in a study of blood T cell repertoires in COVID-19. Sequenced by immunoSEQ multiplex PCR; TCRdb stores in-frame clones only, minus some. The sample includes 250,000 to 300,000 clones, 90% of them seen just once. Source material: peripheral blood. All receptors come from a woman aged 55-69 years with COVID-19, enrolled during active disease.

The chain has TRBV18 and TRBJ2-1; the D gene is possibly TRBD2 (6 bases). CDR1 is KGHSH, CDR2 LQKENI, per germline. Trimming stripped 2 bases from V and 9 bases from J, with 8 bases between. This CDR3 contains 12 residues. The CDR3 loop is CASSPGRTEQFF. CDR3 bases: TGTGCCAGCTCACCAGGGAGGACTGAGCAGTTCTTC.

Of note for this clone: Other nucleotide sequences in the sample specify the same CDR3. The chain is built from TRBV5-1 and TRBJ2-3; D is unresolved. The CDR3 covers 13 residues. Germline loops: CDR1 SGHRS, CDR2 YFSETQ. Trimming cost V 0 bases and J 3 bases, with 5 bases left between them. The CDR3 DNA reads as TGCGCCAGCAGCTTGGCCGGGACAGATACGCAGTATTTT. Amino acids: CASSLAGTDTQYF.

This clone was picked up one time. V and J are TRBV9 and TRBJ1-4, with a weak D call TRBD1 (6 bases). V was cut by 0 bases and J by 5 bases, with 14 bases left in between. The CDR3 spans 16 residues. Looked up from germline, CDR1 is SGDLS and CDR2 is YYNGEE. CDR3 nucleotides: TGTGCCAGCAGCGTAGGCCGGGGGGCGCGCAATGAAAAACTGTTTTTT. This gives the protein CASSVGRGARNEKLFF.

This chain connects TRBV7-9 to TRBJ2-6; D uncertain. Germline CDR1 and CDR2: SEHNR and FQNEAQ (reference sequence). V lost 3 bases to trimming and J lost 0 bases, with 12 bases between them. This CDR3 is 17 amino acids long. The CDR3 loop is CASSFLIDNSGANVLTF. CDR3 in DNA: TGTGCCAGCAGCTTCCTAATAGATAACTCTGGGGCCAACGTCCTGACTTTC. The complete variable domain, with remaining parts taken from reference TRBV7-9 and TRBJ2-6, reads DTGVSQNPRHKITKRGQNVTFRCDPISEHNRLYWYRQTLGQGPEFLTYFQNEAQLEKSRLLSDRFSAERPKGSFSTLEIQRTEQGDSAMYLCASSFLIDNSGANVLTFGAGSRLTVL.

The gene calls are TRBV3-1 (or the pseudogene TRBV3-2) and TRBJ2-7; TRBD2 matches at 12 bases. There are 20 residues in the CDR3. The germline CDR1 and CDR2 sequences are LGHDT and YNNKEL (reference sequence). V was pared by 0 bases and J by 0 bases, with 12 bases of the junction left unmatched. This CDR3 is CASSQDYGLAGITISYEQYF. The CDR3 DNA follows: TGTGCCAGCAGCCAAGATTACGGACTAGCGGGAATTACAATCTCCTACGAGCAGTACTTC.

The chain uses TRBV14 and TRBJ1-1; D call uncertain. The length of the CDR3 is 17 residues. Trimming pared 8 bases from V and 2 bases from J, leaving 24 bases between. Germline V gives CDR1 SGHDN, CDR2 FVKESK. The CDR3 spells CASALMVGRSSNTEAFF. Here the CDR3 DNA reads TGTGCCAGCGCCCTAATGGTGGGCAGAAGTTCAAACACTGAAGCTTTCTTT.

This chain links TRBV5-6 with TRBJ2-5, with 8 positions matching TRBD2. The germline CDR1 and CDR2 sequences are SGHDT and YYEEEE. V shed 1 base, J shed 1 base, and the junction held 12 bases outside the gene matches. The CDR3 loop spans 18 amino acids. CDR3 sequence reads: CASSLLGRGPSVQETQYF. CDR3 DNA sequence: TGTGCCAGCAGCTTGCTCGGGAGGGGTCCGTCCGTCCAAGAGACCCAGTACTTC.

The DNA of the CDR3 is TGTGCCACAGTCCGGCGCGGGGCCCAAGGCTTCGGCTACACCTTC. Encoded protein: CATVRRGAQGFGYTF. The chain carries TRBV10-3 and TRBJ1-2; possible D gene TRBD1, 5 bases. This CDR3 has 15 amino acids. Germline lookup yields CDR1 ENHRY and CDR2 SYGVKD. V was trimmed by 10 bases and J by 8 bases, leaving 26 bases between them.

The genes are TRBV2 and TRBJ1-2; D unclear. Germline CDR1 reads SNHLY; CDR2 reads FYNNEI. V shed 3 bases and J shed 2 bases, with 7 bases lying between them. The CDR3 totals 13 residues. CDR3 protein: CASSEGRNYGYTF. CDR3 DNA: TGTGCCAGCAGTGAGGGCAGGAACTATGGCTACACCTTC.

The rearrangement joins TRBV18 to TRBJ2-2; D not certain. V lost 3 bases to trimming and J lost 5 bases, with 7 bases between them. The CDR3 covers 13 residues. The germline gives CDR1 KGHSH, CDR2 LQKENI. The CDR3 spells CASSPPMTGELFF. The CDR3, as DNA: TGTGCCAGCTCACCGCCTATGACCGGGGAGCTGTTTTTT.

Written as DNA, the CDR3 is TGTGCCAGCAGCCCGGACAGCCACTATGGCTACACCTTC. Its protein is CASSPDSHYGYTF. The chain is built from TRBV11-2 and TRBJ1-2; D is perhaps TRBD1 (6 bases). This CDR3 is 13 amino acids long. The germline V and J ends were trimmed by 5 bases and 3 bases, with 10 bases remaining between them. The germline gives CDR1 SGHAT, CDR2 FQNNGV.

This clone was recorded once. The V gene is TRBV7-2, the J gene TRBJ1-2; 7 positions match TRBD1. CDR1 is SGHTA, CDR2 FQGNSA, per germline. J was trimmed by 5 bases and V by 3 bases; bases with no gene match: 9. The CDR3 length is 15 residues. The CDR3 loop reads CASSFEIGQDYGYTF. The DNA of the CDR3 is TGTGCCAGCAGCTTTGAAATAGGACAGGATTATGGCTACACCTTC.

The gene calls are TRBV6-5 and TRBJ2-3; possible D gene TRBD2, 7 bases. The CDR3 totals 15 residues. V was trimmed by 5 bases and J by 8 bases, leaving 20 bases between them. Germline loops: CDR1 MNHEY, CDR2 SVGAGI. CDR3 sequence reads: CASSPKGGGKFTQYF. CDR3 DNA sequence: TGTGCCAGCAGTCCCAAAGGGGGAGGGAAGTTTACGCAGTATTTT.

The CDR3 sequence is CASSPGTGGYGYTF. The CDR3 coding sequence is TGTGCCAGCAGCCCCGGGACAGGGGGGTATGGCTACACCTTC. The J gene is TRBJ1-2, the V gene TRBV11-2; the match to TRBD1 covers 11 bases. The J segment lost 5 bases and the V segment lost 5 bases, leaving 4 bases of the junction unmatched. The germline V gene has CDR1 SGHAT and CDR2 FQNNGV. CDR3 length: 14 amino acids.

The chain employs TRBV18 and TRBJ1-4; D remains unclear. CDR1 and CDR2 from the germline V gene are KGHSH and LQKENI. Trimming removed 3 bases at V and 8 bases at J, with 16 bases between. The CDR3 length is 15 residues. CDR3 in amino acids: CASSPSGQIREKLFF. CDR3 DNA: TGTGCCAGCTCACCCTCGGGTCAAATAAGGGAAAAACTGTTTTTT.

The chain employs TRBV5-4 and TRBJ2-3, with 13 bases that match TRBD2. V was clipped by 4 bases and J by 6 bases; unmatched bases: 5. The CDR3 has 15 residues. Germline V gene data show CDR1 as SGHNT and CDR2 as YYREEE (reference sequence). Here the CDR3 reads CASSPWTSGGDTQYF. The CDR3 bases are TGTGCCAGCAGCCCCTGGACTAGCGGGGGTGATACGCAGTATTTT.

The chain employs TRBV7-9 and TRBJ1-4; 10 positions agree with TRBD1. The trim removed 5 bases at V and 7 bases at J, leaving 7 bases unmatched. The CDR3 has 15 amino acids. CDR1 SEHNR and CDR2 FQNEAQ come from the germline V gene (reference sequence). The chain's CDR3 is CASSQDRGAREKLFF. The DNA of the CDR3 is TGTGCCAGCAGCCAGGACAGGGGGGCTCGTGAAAAACTGTTTTTT.

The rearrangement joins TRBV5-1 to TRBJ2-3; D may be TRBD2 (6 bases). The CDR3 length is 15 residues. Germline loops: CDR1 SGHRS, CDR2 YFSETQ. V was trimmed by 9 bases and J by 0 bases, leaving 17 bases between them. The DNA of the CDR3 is TGCGCCACACGTGGGGGGTTAATTAGCACAGATACGCAGTATTTT. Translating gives CATRGGLISTDTQYF.

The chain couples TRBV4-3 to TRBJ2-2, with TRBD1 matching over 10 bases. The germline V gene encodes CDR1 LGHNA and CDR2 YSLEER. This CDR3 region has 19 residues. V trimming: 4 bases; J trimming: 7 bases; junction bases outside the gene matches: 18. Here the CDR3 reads CASSLTASRDRGTSGELFF. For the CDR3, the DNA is TGCGCCAGCAGCCTCACCGCTAGCCGGGACAGGGGAACGAGCGGGGAGCTGTTTTTT.

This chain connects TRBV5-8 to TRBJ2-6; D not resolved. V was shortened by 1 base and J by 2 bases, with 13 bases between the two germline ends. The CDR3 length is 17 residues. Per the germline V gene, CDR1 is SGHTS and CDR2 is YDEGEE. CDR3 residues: CASSLSGWLPGANVLTF. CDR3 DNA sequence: TGTGCCAGCAGCTTGTCGGGTTGGTTACCTGGGGCCAACGTCCTGACTTTC.

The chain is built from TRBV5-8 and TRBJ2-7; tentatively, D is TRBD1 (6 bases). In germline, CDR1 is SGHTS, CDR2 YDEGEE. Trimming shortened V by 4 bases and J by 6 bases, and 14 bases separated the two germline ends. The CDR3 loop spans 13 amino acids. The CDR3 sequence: CASSRPTGFEQYF. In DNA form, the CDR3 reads TGTGCCAGCAGCCGCCCCACAGGGTTCGAGCAGTACTTC.